This TCR beta chain originates from a study of prognosis after radiotherapy for stage I lung cancer. On the study more broadly: Squamous cell carcinoma was diagnosed in 6 or 7 patients and adenocarcinoma in around twelve. Therapy given concurrently with stereotactic body radiotherapy reached no patient.

V lost 7 bases and J lost 7, with 13 bases in between. The germline CDR1 and CDR2 sequences are LNHDA and SQIVND (reference sequence). The CDR3 covers 13 residues. This clonotype came up many times. Genomic DNA was the source, and TCR beta CDR3 was amplified from it by two-round multiplex PCR. The use of primers specific to each TRBV and TRBJ gene characterized first-round PCR. TCRdb processed the multiplex PCR reads anew with MiXCR; each CDR3 protein has one entry. The sample shows roughly 30,000 distinct CDR3 sequences, roughly 52% of them seen only once. This receptor was identified in a donor over 45 with non-small cell lung cancer. The chain uses TRBV19 and TRBJ1-4, with a weak D call TRBD1 (5 bases). The sample here was PBMCs, taken before or after stereotactic body radiation therapy (not recorded which). The CDR3 region has the DNA TGTGCCAGTACCCCGGGGCTTGGTGAAAAACTGTTTTTT. This translates into CASTPGLGEKLFF.